These T cell receptor beta chains were read from a single sample in a study of shared clonotypes between healthy human individuals. Sequenced by immunoSEQ multiplex PCR; TCRdb stores in-frame clones only, minus some. The table includes some 1,400,000 clones, around 97% detected once. The sequencing sample was made of naive CD4+ T cells sorted from blood. The receptors were gathered from a man between 25 and 39 years old in good health. Both conserved end residues are part of each CDR3. D genes are given only for firm matches. Rows give clone size only sometimes, using once, few, many, or a class for an expanded clone.

clone_size,j_call,d_call,v_call,cdr3_aa
-,TRBJ2-4,TRBD2,TRBV7-2,CASSLVPGGAKNIQYF
-,TRBJ1-1,TRBD1,TRBV5-1,CASSPGWTGRNTEAFF
-,TRBJ2-1,TRBD2,TRBV15,CATSRGRAGGYNEQFF
-,TRBJ1-3,-,TRBV6-5,CASSRFLSGNTIYF
-,TRBJ2-2,TRBD2,TRBV18,CASSPLASGSNTGELFF
-,TRBJ2-5,TRBD2,TRBV5-1,CASSFYSGSQETQYF
-,TRBJ2-7,-,TRBV6-5,CASRAGFGEQYF
-,TRBJ2-7,-,TRBV2,CASSTPGDVVQVTHEQYF
-,TRBJ1-2,-,TRBV2,CASSVTVNYGYTF
once,TRBJ1-2,TRBD1,TRBV28,CACTGQGNYGYTF
-,TRBJ2-1,-,TRBV6-1,CASSEGAGKYNEQFF
-,TRBJ2-7,TRBD1,TRBV18,CASSQDREISEQYF
-,TRBJ2-2,TRBD1,TRBV7-2,CASSQSAADRGTGELFF
once,TRBJ2-2,-,TRBV28,CASSLWAPNTGELFF
-,TRBJ2-3,-,TRBV9,CASSGLTIFDTQYF
-,TRBJ1-2,-,TRBV7-9,CASSLAGRSLRGYTF
-,TRBJ2-5,TRBD1,TRBV6-1,CASSRDRAQETQYF
-,TRBJ2-5,-,TRBV29-1,CSVVGGQETQYF
once,TRBJ2-7,TRBD2,TRBV5-1,CASSLEASGFSYEQYF
-,TRBJ2-7,TRBD1,TRBV5-4,CASSLGQGNHEQYF
-,TRBJ1-5,TRBD1,TRBV28,CACMKAGGYQPQHF
-,TRBJ2-2,-,TRBV6-5,CASSYYEFGGGGELFF
-,TRBJ2-4,-,TRBV10-2,CASSEQSSARENIQYF
-,TRBJ2-3,-,TRBV5-4,CASSLYTDTQYF
-,TRBJ2-5,-,TRBV5-1,CASSSHPQFETQYF
-,TRBJ2-7,-,TRBV7-9,CASSQGSDGRRDEQYF
-,TRBJ1-1,-,TRBV6-6,CASSYGQPEAFF
-,TRBJ2-1,-,TRBV25-1,CASSGRGKLRYNEQFF
-,TRBJ1-1,-,TRBV11-2,CASSYLAGPYTEAFF
once,TRBJ2-3,-,TRBV6-1,CASPRGTGKDTQYF
-,TRBJ1-2,-,TRBV6-5,CASSHLGTQINYGYTF
once,TRBJ2-7,-,TRBV19,CASSIFGGLSYEQYF
-,TRBJ2-2,TRBD2,TRBV4-3,CASSQREGTGELFF
-,TRBJ1-5,-,TRBV11-2,CASSLGLNQPQHF
-,TRBJ1-1,-,TRBV6-5,CASRGYMNTEAFF
-,TRBJ2-1,-,TRBV9,CASSVVQASYNEQFF
-,TRBJ2-5,TRBD2,TRBV5-4,CASSLVAGAPQETQYF
-,TRBJ2-1,-,TRBV4-3,CASSQVPVNNEQFF
once,TRBJ2-5,TRBD1,TRBV5-4,CASSPGQGSLETQYF
-,TRBJ2-2,-,TRBV5-1,CASSFGGTGELFF
-,TRBJ2-6,-,TRBV28,CASTKGRQVSSGANVLTF
-,TRBJ2-3,TRBD2,TRBV28,CASSSPVIAGARTDTQYF
-,TRBJ2-7,-,TRBV7-2,CASGGRNSYEQYF
-,TRBJ2-7,-,TRBV15,CATSRDKGYEQYF
-,TRBJ2-2,TRBD2,TRBV7-9,CASLLAGALGTGELFF
-,TRBJ2-1,-,TRBV29-1,CSVDSQRTSWRNEQFF
-,TRBJ1-1,TRBD1,TRBV28,CASSPRTGGYTEAFF
-,TRBJ2-7,TRBD2,TRBV9,CASSVQDGGTYEQYF
-,TRBJ2-4,-,TRBV29-1,CSILGDLAKNIQYF
-,TRBJ1-2,TRBD1,TRBV19,CASSTSGQVWGYTF
-,TRBJ2-3,TRBD2,TRBV10-3,CAITSGRSLGGTQYF
-,TRBJ2-3,TRBD2,TRBV18,CASSINTGLATDTQYF
-,TRBJ2-1,TRBD2,TRBV7-9,CASSLGLAGGPKNEQFF
once,TRBJ2-4,-,TRBV2,CASTPNIAKNIQYF
-,TRBJ2-2,TRBD2,TRBV27,CASRGSGGVTGELFF
-,TRBJ1-4,-,TRBV9,CASSARGGRGNEKLFF
-,TRBJ1-5,-,TRBV7-3,CASSLGPNQPQHF
-,TRBJ2-1,-,TRBV12-2,CASRQGLAGGPDSYNEQFF